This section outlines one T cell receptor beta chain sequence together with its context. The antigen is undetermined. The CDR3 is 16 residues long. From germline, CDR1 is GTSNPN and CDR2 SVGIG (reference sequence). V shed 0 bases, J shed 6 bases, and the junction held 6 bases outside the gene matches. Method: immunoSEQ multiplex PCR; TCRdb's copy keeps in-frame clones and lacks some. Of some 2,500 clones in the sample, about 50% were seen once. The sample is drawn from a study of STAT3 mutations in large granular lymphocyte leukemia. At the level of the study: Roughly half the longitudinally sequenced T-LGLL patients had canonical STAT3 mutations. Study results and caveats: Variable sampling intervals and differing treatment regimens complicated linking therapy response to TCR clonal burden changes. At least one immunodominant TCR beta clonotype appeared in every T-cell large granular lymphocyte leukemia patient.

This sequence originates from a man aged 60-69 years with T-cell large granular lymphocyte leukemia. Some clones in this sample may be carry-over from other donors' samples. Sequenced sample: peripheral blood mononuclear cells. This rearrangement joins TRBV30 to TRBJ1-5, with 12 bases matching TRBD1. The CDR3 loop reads CAWSVWGQGAGQPQHF. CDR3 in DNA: TGTGCCTGGAGTGTATGGGGACAGGGGGCTGGTCAGCCCCAGCATTTT. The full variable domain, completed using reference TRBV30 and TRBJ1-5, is SQTIHQWPATLVQPVGSPLSLECTVEGTSNPNLYWYRQAAGRGLQLLFYSVGIGQISSEVPQNLSASRPQDRQFILSSKKLLLSDSGFYLCAWSVWGQGAGQPQHFGDGTRLSIL.